A single sample is the source of the 5 T cell receptor beta chains below, sequenced in a study of shared clonotypes between healthy human individuals. The data were produced by immunoSEQ multiplex PCR, yet TCRdb's version contains in-frame clones alone and is incomplete. The data contain under 2,500,000 clones, more than 90% of them singletons. Sequencing was performed on naive CD4+ T cells sorted from blood. Subset given: CD45RA+ positively selected. These receptors all stem from a man aged 18 to 35 in good health.

This chain joins TRBV5-1 and TRBJ2-1, with 8 positions matching TRBD2. The CDR3 runs to 14 residues. Germline assignment: CDR1 SGHRS and CDR2 YFSETQ. Unmatched junction bases numbered 7, after V lost 5 bases and J lost 6 bases. The CDR3 region is CASRVSGGTNEQFF. For the CDR3, the DNA is TGCGCCAGCAGAGTATCGGGAGGGACCAATGAGCAGTTCTTC.

Remarks on this clone: Other DNA sequences of this sample code for an identical CDR3. This chain joins TRBV6-5 and TRBJ2-7; a possible D gene is TRBD1 (7 bases). Germline values: CDR1 MNHEY, CDR2 SVGAGI. The CDR3 loop spans 14 amino acids. V lost 0 bases and J lost 4, with 10 bases in between. CDR3 loop: CASSYSQGRYEQYF. The CDR3 DNA reads as TGTGCCAGCAGTTACTCACAGGGGAGGTACGAGCAGTACTTC.

This clone came up once. The chain recombines TRBV7-2 with TRBJ1-6; D gene unclear. Germline V CDR1 and CDR2: SGHTA, FQGNSA. The ends were cut back, 5 bases at V and 9 bases at J, with 11 bases in the middle. The CDR3 has 13 residues. The CDR3 region is CASSRRGGSPLHF. CDR3 DNA: TGTGCCAGCAGCCGTCGCGGTGGTTCACCCCTCCACTTT.

The rearrangement links TRBV19 to TRBJ1-1; D is undetermined. CDR1 is LNHDA and CDR2 is SQIVND in the germline V gene (reference sequence). This CDR3 is 16 amino acids long. V dropped 3 bases and J dropped 0 bases, with 14 bases sitting between them. CDR3 bases: TGTGCCAGTAGTATCAAGAGCCCGGGGATGAACACTGAAGCTTTCTTT. Residues: CASSIKSPGMNTEAFF.

The gene calls are TRBV20-1 and TRBJ2-7, with no clear D. Trimming removed 3 bases at V and 7 bases at J, with 10 bases between. Germline V CDR1 and CDR2: DFQATT, SNEGSKA (reference sequence). There are 11 residues in the CDR3. For the CDR3, the DNA is TGCAGTGCTAGGGCAGTGCGGGAGCAGTACTTC. Translating gives CSARAVREQYF.